The T cell receptor beta chain under discussion was sequenced for a study of T cell changes during pregnancy in multiple sclerosis. Profiled with immunoSEQ multiplex PCR; TCRdb holds only in-frame clones, not every one. Among 55,000 to 70,000 clones listed, about nine tenths were seen once. CDR1 is DFQATT, CDR2 SNEGSKA, per germline (reference sequence). V lost 2 bases to trimming and J lost 6 bases, with 7 bases between them. The CDR3 runs 11 residues. The source of this sequence is a female donor with multiple sclerosis, enrolled in a pregnancy study. The sequencing used CD4+ T cells from peripheral blood mononuclear cells, collected after pregnancy. The V and J genes are TRBV20-1 and TRBJ1-1; D perhaps matches TRBD1 (5 bases). CDR3 nucleotides: TGCAGTGCTAGATCACAGGCTGAAGCTTTCTTT. This codes for CSARSQAEAFF.